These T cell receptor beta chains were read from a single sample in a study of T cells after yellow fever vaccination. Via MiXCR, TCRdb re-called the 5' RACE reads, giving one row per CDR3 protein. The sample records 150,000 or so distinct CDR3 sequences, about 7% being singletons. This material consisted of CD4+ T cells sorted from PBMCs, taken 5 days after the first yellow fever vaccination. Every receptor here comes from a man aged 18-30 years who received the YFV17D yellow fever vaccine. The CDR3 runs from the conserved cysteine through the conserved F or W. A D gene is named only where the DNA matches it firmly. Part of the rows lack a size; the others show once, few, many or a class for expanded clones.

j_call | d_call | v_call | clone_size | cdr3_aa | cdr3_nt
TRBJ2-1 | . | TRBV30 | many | CAWEPGTRSEEQFF | TGTGCCTGGGAACCCGGGACGAGGTCCGAGGAGCAGTTCTTC
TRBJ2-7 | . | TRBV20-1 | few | CSASGAESSYEQYF | TGCAGTGCTTCAGGGGCGGAGAGCTCCTACGAGCAGTACTTC
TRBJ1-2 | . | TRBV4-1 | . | CASSQEMTVKGLGYTF | TGCGCCAGCAGCCAAGAGATGACCGTCAAAGGGCTTGGCTACACCTTC
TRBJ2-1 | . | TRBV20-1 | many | CSARQGGSYNEQFF | TGCAGTGCTAGACAGGGCGGCTCCTACAATGAGCAGTTCTTC
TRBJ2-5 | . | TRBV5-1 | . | CASSPGLTYQETQYF | TGCGCCAGCAGCCCCGGACTCACCTACCAAGAGACCCAGTACTTC
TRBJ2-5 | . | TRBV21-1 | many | CASSARNWKETQYF | TGTGCCAGCAGCGCCCGGAATTGGAAAGAGACCCAGTACTTC
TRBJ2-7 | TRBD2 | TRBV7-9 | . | CASSLMPGLAGGAYEQYF | TGTGCCAGCAGCTTAATGCCGGGACTAGCGGGGGGTGCCTACGAGCAGTACTTC
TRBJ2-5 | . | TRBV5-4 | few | CASSTQDSGETQYF | TGTGCCAGCAGTACCCAGGACAGCGGAGAGACCCAGTACTTC
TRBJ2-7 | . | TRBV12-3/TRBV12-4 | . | CASSLRRAYEQYF | TGTGCCAGCAGTTTACGTAGGGCCTACGAGCAGTACTTC
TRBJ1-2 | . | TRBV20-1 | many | CSARNRDYGYTF | TGCAGTGCTAGAAACCGAGACTATGGCTACACCTTC
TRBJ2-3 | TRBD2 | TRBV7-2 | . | CASSPRAGGADTQYF | TGTGCCAGCAGCCCTCGGGCGGGGGGCGCAGATACGCAGTATTTT
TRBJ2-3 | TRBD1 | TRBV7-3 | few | CASSSQGARTDTQYF | TGTGCCAGCAGCTCTCAGGGGGCTCGCACAGATACGCAGTATTTT
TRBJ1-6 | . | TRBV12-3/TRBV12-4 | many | CASSLGIRGRDDSPLHF | TGTGCCAGCAGTTTGGGAATAAGGGGCCGTGATGATTCACCCCTCCACTTT
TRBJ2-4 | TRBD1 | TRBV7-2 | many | CASSHTGTENIQYF | TGTGCCAGCAGTCACACCGGGACAGAAAACATTCAGTACTTC
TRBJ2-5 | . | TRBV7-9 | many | CASSLQPQETQYF | TGTGCCAGCAGCTTACAGCCCCAAGAGACCCAGTACTTC
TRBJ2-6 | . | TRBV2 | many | CASSVSGANVLTF | TGTGCCAGCAGTGTATCTGGGGCCAACGTCCTGACTTTC